This section outlines one T cell receptor (beta chain) sequence together with its context. This clonotype has at least ten counts. Its antigen target is currently unknown. There are no base qualities to consult, and no much larger clone falls within one base. As encoded in the germline V gene (reference sequence), CDR1 is SGHAT while CDR2 is FQDESV. Germline trimming amounts to 5 bases on V and 4 bases on J, with 8 as the count of junction bases outside the gene matches. The CDR3 contains 15 residues, cysteine and phenylalanine counted. CDR3 DNA only is kept here, 45 bases in frame from base 1. The TCR beta CDR3 regions were amplified from the RNA transcripts. A first-round RT-PCR of the TCR CDR3 used the HTBI primer set with the Qiagen OneStep RT-PCR kit. Libraries were constructed in a second round of multiplex PCR, after which size selection and purification were carried out. The libraries were sequenced on an Illumina HiSeq2000 using paired-end 100 bp reads. For the original study's pipeline: SOAPnuke was used to process the raw data, removing reads that contained adapters or uncalled bases, had a mean Phred below 15, or lacked an exact match to the constant primer or identifier. High-quality paired reads were merged with COPE v1.2.5, and unique nucleotide sequences were defined as clonotypes. MiTCR v1.1 was used to align the clonotypes against IMGT TRBV, TRBD and TRBJ reference segments. Analysis was restricted to V-J combinations with a frequency above 0.0001, which covered about 99% of repertoires. A TCS score was defined as the ratio of F50 (clonal expansion) to E x V (chaos), with BLOSUM62-based TCRdist applied between CDR3 peptides within each V-J. Welch's t-statistics and random forest reduced fewer than 600 V-J features to roughly 13, which were used in a naive Bayes classifier (R e1071). TCRdb reworked the public reads: Q25 trimming with fastp, MiXCR clone assembly, productive beta chains retained. Rows with one shared CDR3 protein collapse into an entry with the most common genes and DNA. The V and J calls and clone size come from TCRdb's table, not from the authors' own analysis. The sample table shows approximately 690,000 distinct CDR3 sequences, and less than 25% are seen once. In total, the top ten clones hold over 30% of the sample.

In the ophthalmopathy patients, disease was moderately to severely active, with a Clinical Activity Score of 3 or more, a NOSPECS grade of 4 or more, and a duration of less than 3 months. The study excluded patients with uncontrolled infections, other autoimmune diseases, pregnancy or lactation. Diagnoses were established on the basis of clinical symptoms, serum thyroxine and TRAb, thyroid ultrasound, and orbital computed tomography. PBMCs were isolated from 7.5 to 10 ml of fresh peripheral blood by Ficoll-Paque density gradient centrifugation. Trizol reagent was used to extract total RNA, and RNA quality was then checked on an Agilent 2100 Bioanalyzer. The sample belongs to a study of T cells in Graves' hyperthyroidism and ophthalmopathy (dated by TCRdb to between 2018 and 2020). As for the study more broadly: Peripheral blood was collected at initial diagnosis, before any treatment. TCR V-J signatures able to tell the groups apart were searched for in a discovery cohort of more than 90 patients, of whom 43 had Graves' ophthalmopathy and roughly 57 had stable Graves' hyperthyroidism. Whether ophthalmopathy could be predicted prospectively was tested in an independent validation cohort made up of 18 to 20 hyperthyroidism patients plus 17 patients who later progressed to ophthalmopathy. The approximately 90 discovery patients were divided at random into training and test sets in a 7:3 ratio. Thyroid tissue and blood T-cell repertoires from six Graves' hyperthyroidism patients were also compared in the study. Once sampling was done, hyperthyroidism patients were given methimazole at a starting dose of 30 mg daily, whereas ophthalmopathy patients were given high-dose intravenous methylprednisolone. The paper describes TCR Vbeta CDR3 sequencing of about 140 peripheral blood samples, made up of 43 ophthalmopathy patients, over 70 hyperthyroidism patients and about 17 progressor patients.

What the study reported, not specific to this receptor: In validation, the model predicted progression to ophthalmopathy a median of roughly 6.2 months before onset, with approximately 70% sensitivity and nearly 75% specificity. Ophthalmopathy was separated from stable hyperthyroidism by a 13 V-J signature model, with approximately 85% sensitivity and about 81% specificity obtained in cross-validation and 80%/75% obtained in testing. Most expanded thyroid clonotypes (frequency above 0.001) were also found in blood, which suggests that blood repertoires may mirror thyroid immune responses. No statistical method was used to fix the sample size in advance, and group allocation was not hidden from the investigators.

This TCR derives from a man aged 25 to 40 with Graves' ophthalmopathy. Sequenced input: blood. The V and J segments used are TRBV11-1 and TRBJ2-1, with 7 junctional bases fitting TRBD2. The CDR3 here reads CASSVMGRGYNEQFF. The sequenced DNA is TGTGCCAGCAGCGTTATGGGGAGGGGATACAATGAGCAGTTCTTC.